A single sample gave rise to the 27 T cell receptor beta chains below, sequenced in a study of CD8 T cells in ankylosing spondylitis (dated by TCRdb to 2015 to 2018). The library was made by 5' RACE. The data were produced on an Illumina HiSeq 2500. TCRdb passed the public sequencing reads through fastp at Q25 and MiXCR, retaining productive beta sequences. Here each entry gathers all rows of one CDR3 protein and keeps the most common genes and DNA. In all, the sample holds about 42,000 distinct CDR3 sequences, and about 2.5% of those were seen once. Together, the top ten hold about 4.8% of the sample. The specimen sequenced was blood, either unsorted or a sorted T cell fraction (not recorded which). The receptors stem from a male donor with ankylosing spondylitis or in good health (not recorded which).

At least ten counts were recorded for this clonotype. This chain links TRBV9 with TRBJ2-5, with 8 positions matching TRBD2. Germline V gene data show CDR1 as SGDLS and CDR2 as YYNGEE. This CDR3 spans 15 amino acids. Germline trimming cut 4 bases from V and 5 bases from J; bases unmatched to any gene: 10. In DNA, the CDR3 is TGTGCCAGCAGCCTCTTAAGCGGGAGAGGGGAGACCCAGTACTTC. It is translated as CASSLLSGRGETQYF.

The sample holds many counts of this clonotype. The chain combines TRBV9 with TRBJ1-2, with D perhaps matching TRBD1 (5 bases). The germline V gene encodes CDR1 SGDLS and CDR2 YYNGEE. The CDR3 is made up of 13 amino acids. Trimming left V 3 bases short and J 6 bases short, with 12 bases between. CDR3 amino acids: CASSANLGDGYTF. Written as DNA, the CDR3 is TGTGCCAGCAGCGCTAATTTGGGGGATGGCTACACCTTC.

This clonotype was observed at least ten times. The rearrangement links TRBV9 to TRBJ2-7; 7 bases agree with TRBD1. Unmatched junction bases numbered 4, after V lost 4 bases and J lost 0 bases. The CDR3 runs to 14 residues. CDR1 is SGDLS and CDR2 is YYNGEE in the germline V gene. CDR3 region: CASSPTGISYEQYF. The CDR3 DNA reads TGTGCCAGCAGCCCGACAGGGATCTCCTACGAGCAGTACTTC.

This clonotype was observed many times. The chain joins TRBV9 to TRBJ1-6; D ambiguous. Germline CDR1 is SGDLS and CDR2 is YYNGEE. Trimming removed 4 bases from V and 0 bases from J, with 11 bases in between. The CDR3 has 16 amino acids. The CDR3 DNA follows: TGTGCCAGCAGCTCTCACCGGAGCTCCTATAATTCACCCCTCCACTTT. It specifies CASSSHRSSYNSPLHF.

This clonotype was recorded many times. The chain has TRBV9 and TRBJ2-6, with D perhaps TRBD1 (6 bases). V lost 0 bases and J lost 4, with 11 bases in between. Germline CDR1 reads SGDLS; CDR2 reads YYNGEE. This CDR3 has 16 amino acids. For the CDR3, the DNA is TGTGCCAGCAGCGTAGGGCAGGGGACCGGGGCCAACGTCCTGACTTTC. Protein: CASSVGQGTGANVLTF. Full variable domain (remainder filled in from reference TRBV9 and TRBJ2-6): DSGVTQTPKHLITATGQRVTLRCSPRSGDLSVYWYQQSLDQGLQFLIQYYNGEERAKGNILERFSAQQFPDLHSELNLSSLELGDSALYFCASSVGQGTGANVLTFGAGSRLTVL.

At least ten counts were recorded for this clonotype. The CDR3 loop reads CASSVEGRWETQYF. DNA for the CDR3: TGTGCCAGCAGCGTAGAGGGCAGATGGGAGACCCAGTACTTC. The V and J genes are TRBV9 and TRBJ2-5; unclear D gene. The V gene's germline CDR1 is SGDLS and CDR2 YYNGEE. The CDR3 has 14 amino acids. V was clipped by 0 bases and J by 5 bases, with 11 bases between them.

This clonotype was detected many times. This chain uses TRBV9 with TRBJ1-1; possibly TRBD1 for D (5 bases). The V end lost 1 base, the J end lost 4 bases, and 8 bases lay between the germline ends. Germline lookup yields CDR1 SGDLS and CDR2 YYNGEE. The CDR3 extends over 13 amino acids. The CDR3 coding sequence is TGTGCCAGCAGCGTATCGGGGGGCACTGAAGCTTTCTTT. Amino acid sequence: CASSVSGGTEAFF.

This clonotype was seen many times. The rearrangement joins TRBV9 to TRBJ1-6; TRBD1 matches 9 bases. V was pared by 9 bases and J by 9 bases, with 10 bases of the junction left unmatched. CDR1 and CDR2 from the germline V gene are SGDLS and YYNGEE. This CDR3 region has 14 residues. This chain's CDR3 is CATSPGQGGSPLHF. The CDR3 DNA reads TGTGCCACGTCGCCGGGACAGGGCGGTTCACCCCTCCACTTT.

This clonotype was seen ten or more times. The J gene is TRBJ2-1, the V gene TRBV9, with TRBD2 identical over 10 bases. This CDR3 is 16 amino acids long. Germline loops: CDR1 SGDLS, CDR2 YYNGEE. J was trimmed by 4 bases and V by 0 bases; bases with no gene match: 4. The CDR3 loop is CASSVGSGREYNEQFF. CDR3 coding DNA: TGTGCCAGCAGCGTAGGGAGCGGGAGGGAGTACAATGAGCAGTTCTTC. Together with reference TRBV9 and TRBJ2-1, the CDR3 gives the full variable domain: DSGVTQTPKHLITATGQRVTLRCSPRSGDLSVYWYQQSLDQGLQFLIQYYNGEERAKGNILERFSAQQFPDLHSELNLSSLELGDSALYFCASSVGSGREYNEQFFGPGTRLTVL.

This clonotype was recorded at least ten times. This chain links TRBV9 with TRBJ2-2, with 13 bases fitting TRBD2. J lost 0 bases, V lost 6 bases, and 11 bases had no gene match. The CDR3 runs to 19 residues. Germline CDR1 and CDR2: SGDLS and YYNGEE. CDR3 amino acids: CASTEGGLAGRSNTGELFF. The CDR3 bases are TGTGCCAGCACCGAGGGGGGACTAGCGGGACGCTCGAACACCGGGGAGCTGTTTTTT.

This clonotype was found many times. The chain has TRBV9 and TRBJ2-2; D is ambiguous. Germline V gives CDR1 SGDLS, CDR2 YYNGEE. The germline V and J ends were trimmed by 0 bases and 6 bases, with 6 bases remaining between them. This CDR3 region has 13 residues. This CDR3 is CASSVGYAGELFF. CDR3 coding DNA: TGTGCCAGCAGCGTAGGTTATGCCGGGGAGCTGTTTTTT. Full variable domain (missing parts from reference TRBV9 and TRBJ2-2): DSGVTQTPKHLITATGQRVTLRCSPRSGDLSVYWYQQSLDQGLQFLIQYYNGEERAKGNILERFSAQQFPDLHSELNLSSLELGDSALYFCASSVGYAGELFFGEGSRLTVL.

CDR3 bases: TGTGCCAGCAGCCCCCAGGCGGGGGGGACCTACAATGAGCAGTTCTTC. Protein product: CASSPQAGGTYNEQFF. The V call is TRBV9, the J call TRBJ2-1, with 9 bases that match TRBD2. V gave up 4 bases and J gave up 2 bases; unmatched junction bases: 7. The germline CDR1 and CDR2 sequences are SGDLS and YYNGEE. This CDR3 comprises 16 residues.

This clonotype was seen repeatedly, ten times or more. This rearrangement joins TRBV9 to TRBJ2-7; D may be TRBD1 (6 bases). V lost 0 bases to trimming and J lost 1 base, with 8 bases between them. CDR1 is SGDLS and CDR2 is YYNGEE in the germline V gene. The CDR3 sequence is 14 residues long. In DNA form, the CDR3 reads TGTGCCAGCAGCGTAGAACAGGGATCCTACGAGCAGTACTTC. Amino acid sequence: CASSVEQGSYEQYF.

This clonotype was seen many times. This chain connects TRBV9 to TRBJ1-1; TRBD1 matches 8 bases. The J segment lost 5 bases and the V segment lost 3 bases, leaving 6 bases of the junction unmatched. The germline gives CDR1 SGDLS, CDR2 YYNGEE. The CDR3 spans 14 residues. CDR3 sequence reads: CASSARQGLTEAFF. DNA of the CDR3: TGTGCCAGCAGCGCCAGACAGGGGTTAACTGAAGCTTTCTTT.

This clonotype showed up many times. The rearrangement uses TRBV9 and TRBJ2-2; D is unclear. The germline V gene encodes CDR1 SGDLS and CDR2 YYNGEE. V lost 0 bases and J lost 3, with 9 bases in between. The CDR3 covers 15 residues. The CDR3 here is CASSVDTVDTGELFF. Written as DNA, the CDR3 is TGTGCCAGCAGCGTAGACACAGTCGACACCGGGGAGCTGTTTTTT.

This clonotype was seen at least ten times. The chain combines TRBV9 with TRBJ1-3; 8 bases fit TRBD1. From germline, CDR1 is SGDLS and CDR2 YYNGEE. Trimming at V came to 4 bases and at J to 0 bases, leaving 6 bases not matched to a gene. The CDR3 extends over 16 amino acids. Here the CDR3 reads CASSWGQASSGNTIYF. In DNA, the CDR3 is TGTGCCAGCAGCTGGGGACAGGCGAGCTCTGGAAACACCATATATTTT.

Ten or more counts support this clonotype. V gene TRBV9 combines with J gene TRBJ2-7, with D perhaps being TRBD1 or TRBD2 (5 bases each). V gave up 0 bases and J gave up 3 bases, with 13 bases separating them. This CDR3 contains 15 residues. Looked up from germline, CDR1 is SGDLS and CDR2 is YYNGEE. CDR3 bases: TGTGCCAGCAGCGTAGGGGCAGGGAGCCTCTACGAGCAGTACTTC. Translated, it gives CASSVGAGSLYEQYF. The entire variable domain, with the rest obtained from reference TRBV9 and TRBJ2-7, is as follows: DSGVTQTPKHLITATGQRVTLRCSPRSGDLSVYWYQQSLDQGLQFLIQYYNGEERAKGNILERFSAQQFPDLHSELNLSSLELGDSALYFCASSVGAGSLYEQYFGPGTRLTVT.

This clonotype was seen many times. The chain has TRBV9 and TRBJ1-6, with 9 positions matching TRBD1. Per the germline V gene, CDR1 is SGDLS and CDR2 is YYNGEE. V shed 4 bases, J shed 8 bases, and the junction held 7 bases outside the gene matches. CDR3 length equals 15 residues. The CDR3 reads CASSFRDRVDSPLHF. CDR3 DNA: TGTGCCAGCAGCTTCCGGGACAGGGTAGATTCACCCCTCCACTTT.

The table lists this clonotype with many counts. The chain uses TRBV9 and TRBJ2-5; 9 positions agree with TRBD2. Germline V gene lookup returns CDR1 SGDLS and CDR2 YYNGEE. J gave up 0 bases and V 2 bases, and 8 bases lay outside the gene matches. This CDR3 is built from 17 residues. The CDR3 here is CASSVREAGGNQETQYF. CDR3 nucleotides: TGTGCCAGCAGCGTGCGCGAAGCGGGAGGCAACCAAGAGACCCAGTACTTC. The full variable domain, with the rest looked up from reference TRBV9 and TRBJ2-5, is DSGVTQTPKHLITATGQRVTLRCSPRSGDLSVYWYQQSLDQGLQFLIQYYNGEERAKGNILERFSAQQFPDLHSELNLSSLELGDSALYFCASSVREAGGNQETQYFGPGTRLLVL.

This clonotype showed up many times. The chain uses TRBV9 and TRBJ2-2; a weak D match, TRBD1 (5 bases). CDR1 and CDR2 (germline): SGDLS, YYNGEE. The CDR3 length is 14 residues. V was shortened by 3 bases and J by 6 bases, with 12 bases between the two germline ends. CDR3 sequence: CASSASRGSGELFF. CDR3 bases: TGTGCCAGCAGCGCCTCAAGGGGTTCCGGGGAGCTGTTTTTT.

The sample holds many counts of this clonotype. The chain combines TRBV9 with TRBJ2-7; 11 bases match TRBD2. CDR3 length: 16 amino acids. The germline V gene has CDR1 SGDLS and CDR2 YYNGEE. Trimming took 4 bases from V and 2 from J; bases not matched to a gene: 8. The CDR3 reads CASSPTSGSLPYEQYF. Written as DNA, the CDR3 is TGTGCCAGCAGCCCCACTAGCGGGAGTTTGCCCTACGAGCAGTACTTC.

This clonotype occurred many times. V gene TRBV9 combines with J gene TRBJ2-5, with D possibly matching TRBD1 (6 bases). V was pared by 0 bases and J by 2 bases, with 17 bases between. Germline values: CDR1 SGDLS, CDR2 YYNGEE. This CDR3 comprises 17 residues. DNA for the CDR3: TGTGCCAGCAGCGTAGGACTACCTGGGACACTACAAGAGACCCAGTACTTC. It encodes CASSVGLPGTLQETQYF.

The table lists this clonotype with many counts. The chain links TRBV9 to TRBJ2-2; D remains unclear. V shed 4 bases and J shed 4 bases, with 17 bases lying between them. This CDR3 comprises 16 residues. Germline CDR1 SGDLS, CDR2 YYNGEE. CDR3 sequence (DNA): TGTGCCAGCAGCTCCCCAGGAAGGCACCCCACCGGGGAGCTGTTTTTT. Its protein product is CASSSPGRHPTGELFF.

This clonotype has only a few counts. This chain links TRBV9 with TRBJ2-3, with 7 bases fitting TRBD2. The CDR3 totals 15 residues. V gave up 2 bases and J gave up 5 bases; unmatched junction bases: 8. Per the germline V gene, CDR1 is SGDLS and CDR2 is YYNGEE. CDR3: CASSVGGRAKDTQYF. CDR3 nucleotide sequence: TGTGCCAGCAGCGTCGGAGGGAGGGCCAAAGATACGCAGTATTTT.

This clonotype was found a few times. A much more abundant neighbour one base away suggests this may be a read error. The chain recombines TRBV9 with TRBJ1-2; maybe TRBD1 (6 bases). Trimming stripped 4 bases from V and 6 bases from J, with 19 bases between. Germline V gives CDR1 SGDLS, CDR2 YYNGEE. This CDR3 contains 15 residues. The CDR3 DNA is TGTGCCAGCAGCCCTTTACAGGGTGGGACGAATGGCTACACCTTC. It encodes CASSPLQGGTNGYTF. The entire variable domain, with the rest obtained from reference TRBV9 and TRBJ1-2, is as follows: DSGVTQTPKHLITATGQRVTLRCSPRSGDLSVYWYQQSLDQGLQFLIQYYNGEERAKGNILERFSAQQFPDLHSELNLSSLELGDSALYFCASSPLQGGTNGYTFGSGTRLTVV.

Many counts were recorded for this clonotype. This chain joins TRBV10-3 and TRBJ2-3; D unresolved. The CDR3 is 17 amino acids. Germline assignment: CDR1 ENHRY and CDR2 SYGVKD. Trimming removed 6 bases at V and 4 bases at J, with 23 bases between. CDR3 sequence (DNA): TGTGCCATCAGCCAACGCCATTCGGCCACTAACCCAGATACGCAGTATTTT. Amino acids: CAISQRHSATNPDTQYF.

This clonotype has at least ten counts. This chain links TRBV9 with TRBJ2-1, with 12 bases lining up with TRBD2. The germline gives CDR1 SGDLS, CDR2 YYNGEE. V lost 1 base and J lost 0; bases outside the gene matches: 5. The CDR3 is 18 amino acids. This chain's CDR3 is CASSVSLAGGISYNEQFF. The CDR3, as DNA: TGTGCCAGCAGCGTAAGTCTAGCGGGAGGGATCTCCTACAATGAGCAGTTCTTC.